This entry lists 3 T cell receptor beta chains sequenced from one sample in a study of T cell clonality in common variable immunodeficiency. Study results and limitations: Fewer deletions and N-nucleotide insertions were reportedly seen in common variable immunodeficiency TCR beta sequences.

No antigen is known for these receptors. Profiling relied on immunoSEQ multiplex PCR, and the TCRdb table lists in-frame clones only, not all of them. The table records 20,000 or so clones without singletons, the ten largest covering about 2.5%. Sequenced input: peripheral blood mononuclear cells. All receptors derive from a human donor with common variable immunodeficiency.

The sample holds many counts of this clone. The read terminates 3 residues ahead of where the CDR3 ends, so the germline J gene completes it. The genes are TRBV6-1 and TRBJ1-4; 7 positions agree with TRBD1. The germline gives CDR1 MNHNS, CDR2 SASEGT. The CDR3 is 17 amino acids. CDR3 DNA (partial): TGTGCCAGCAGTGAAAAAGTAAAGGGACAGCAGGCAATACGA. It translates to CASSEKVKGQQAIR. The entire CDR3 is CASSEKVKGQQAIRLFF.

In its sample, this clone ranks as medium-sized. The read finishes 3 residues shy of the CDR3 end, and the germline J gene is used to complete it. The chain joins TRBV19 to TRBJ2-1; 11 bases fit TRBD1. The CDR3 has 15 amino acids. CDR1 and CDR2 (germline): LNHDA, SQIVND (reference sequence). J gave up 5 bases and V 3 bases, and 3 bases lay outside the gene matches. The CDR3 bases that were read are TGTGCCAGTAGTATTTTGGACAGGGGGCACAATGAG. It translates to CASSILDRGHNE. The whole CDR3 protein is CASSILDRGHNEQFF.

This clone occurred a few times. Read coverage stops 3 residues before the CDR3 terminus; the germline J gene supplies the remainder. The chain couples TRBV30 to TRBJ2-1; maybe TRBD2 (5 bases). V gave up 3 bases and J gave up 8 bases, with 8 bases separating them. This CDR3 is built from 11 residues. Germline-derived CDR1 and CDR2 are GTSNPN and SVGIG (reference sequence). The sequenced CDR3 bases are TGTGCCTGGAGCGGGCGGGATGAG. Translation gives CAWSGRDE. Given in full, the CDR3 is CAWSGRDEQFF. The entire variable domain, with the rest obtained from reference TRBV30 and TRBJ2-1, is as follows: SQTIHQWPATLVQPVGSPLSLECTVEGTSNPNLYWYRQAAGRGLQLLFYSVGIGQISSEVPQNLSASRPQDRQFILSSKKLLLSDSGFYLCAWSGRDEQFFGPGTRLTVL.